This T cell receptor (beta chain) stems from a study of blood T cell repertoires in COVID-19. Looking at the study overall: The United States, Italy and Spain provided the acute and convalescent COVID-19 samples. Sources were T cells, B-cell-depleted T cells, or PBMCs; the material itself was cDNA or gDNA.

Per the germline V gene, CDR1 is LGHNA and CDR2 is YNFKEQ. This CDR3 spans 16 amino acids. Trimming left V 2 bases short and J 0 bases short, with 12 bases between. Methods used by the authors: Estimation of nucleated cell counts relied on the amplification of reference gene primers. Only in-frame clones appear in the TCRdb table, and some are missing; sequencing was by immunoSEQ multiplex PCR. The V and J calls and clone size are taken from that table; D and trimming were inferred from the DNA. The sample holds fewer than 450,000 clones, 90% to 95% seen once. This clonotype was obtained from a woman aged 18-29 years who had recovered from COVID-19. The J gene is TRBJ2-3, the V gene TRBV4-2, with D possibly matching TRBD1 (6 bases). Sequenced input: peripheral blood. The DNA of the CDR3 is TGTGCCAGCAGCCAATTAGGGGGAGATAGCACAGATACGCAGTATTTT. It encodes CASSQLGGDSTDTQYF.